These 26 T cell receptor beta chains were sequenced from one sample in a study of identifying expanded T cells in peripheral blood. Produced via immunoSEQ multiplex PCR; TCRdb's table is partial and in-frame only. The top ten hold less than 7% of the sample, which has 100,000 or so clones, 75% to 90% seen once. Sequencing was done on a sample of blood. These receptors all stem from a person between 18 and 75 years old in good health.

The J gene is TRBJ1-1, the V gene TRBV7-9; D not resolved. Germline V gene data show CDR1 as SEHNR and CDR2 as FQNEAQ (reference sequence). The ends were cut back, 0 bases at V and 4 bases at J, with 9 bases in the middle. The CDR3 covers 14 residues. The DNA for the CDR3 is TGTGCCAGCAGCTTAGCTCCTCCTGGCACTGAAGCTTTCTTT. The encoded protein is CASSLAPPGTEAFF.

The chain couples TRBV11-2 to TRBJ1-2, with unresolved D. The CDR3 has 17 residues. CDR1 and CDR2 (germline): SGHAT, FQNNGV. V was cut by 0 bases and J by 0 bases, with 14 bases left in between. CDR3 sequence reads: CASSLDSRGSSNYGYTF. The CDR3 region has the DNA TGTGCCAGCAGCTTAGACTCGCGCGGCAGCTCTAACTATGGCTACACCTTC. The full variable domain, rest sourced from reference TRBV11-2 and TRBJ1-2, is EAGVAQSPRYKIIEKRQSVAFWCNPISGHATLYWYQQILGQGPKLLIQFQNNGVVDDSQLPKDRFSAERLKGVDSTLKIQPAKLEDSAVYLCASSLDSRGSSNYGYTFGSGTRLTVV.

This clone was detected once. The chain links TRBV30 to TRBJ2-5; D perhaps matches TRBD1 (6 bases). In germline, CDR1 is GTSNPN, CDR2 SVGIG (reference sequence). V was clipped by 0 bases and J by 5 bases, with 10 bases between them. CDR3 length: 13 amino acids. The CDR3 loop is CAWSVFRGETQYF. The CDR3 DNA reads as TGTGCCTGGAGTGTATTCAGGGGTGAGACCCAGTACTTC. Supplemented by reference TRBV30 and TRBJ2-5, the full variable domain reads SQTIHQWPATLVQPVGSPLSLECTVEGTSNPNLYWYRQAAGRGLQLLFYSVGIGQISSEVPQNLSASRPQDRQFILSSKKLLLSDSGFYLCAWSVFRGETQYFGPGTRLLVL.

J is TRBJ1-2 and V is TRBV15; D is unclear. Germline V gene data show CDR1 as LNHNV and CDR2 as YYDKDF (reference sequence). Trimming took 6 bases from V and 7 from J, leaving 9 bases between them. The CDR3 spans 11 residues. DNA of the CDR3: TGTGCCACCAGAGGGTTCCGTGGCTACACCTTC. Translated, it gives CATRGFRGYTF.

The chain's CDR3 is CASSSLGAGGGETQYF. CDR3 in DNA: TGTGCCAGCAGCAGCCTTGGAGCGGGGGGCGGGGAGACCCAGTACTTC. The chain employs TRBV7-9 and TRBJ2-5; 9 bases are a match to TRBD2. CDR3 length: 16 residues. After removal of 5 bases from V and 5 bases from J, the junction contained 12 bases not matched to a gene. CDR1 is SEHNR and CDR2 is FQNEAQ in the germline V gene (reference sequence). Based on the CDR3 plus reference TRBV7-9 and TRBJ2-5, the full variable domain is DTGVSQNPRHKITKRGQNVTFRCDPISEHNRLYWYRQTLGQGPEFLTYFQNEAQLEKSRLLSDRFSAERPKGSFSTLEIQRTEQGDSAMYLCASSSLGAGGGETQYFGPGTRLLVL.

The rearrangement joins TRBV7-2 to TRBJ2-1; TRBD1 matches 11 bases. V lost 5 bases and J lost 9; bases outside the gene matches: 6. Per germline, CDR1 SGHTA and CDR2 FQGNSA. CDR3 length equals 14 residues. This chain's CDR3 is CASSRDRGWGEQFF. CDR3 nucleotides: TGTGCCAGCAGCCGGGACAGGGGGTGGGGTGAGCAGTTCTTC.

The CDR3 spells CASSQVLGQIGGNTIYF. In nucleotides, the CDR3 is TGTGCCAGCAGCCAAGTATTAGGGCAGATCGGTGGAAACACCATATATTTT. This chain joins TRBV14 and TRBJ1-3; D remains unclear. V was cut by 1 base and J by 3 bases, with 16 bases left in between. The V gene's germline CDR1 is SGHDN and CDR2 FVKESK. CDR3 length equals 17 residues.

The chain recombines TRBV2 with TRBJ2-3, with D tentatively TRBD1 (5 bases). Germline V gene data show CDR1 as SNHLY and CDR2 as FYNNEI. The CDR3 totals 14 residues. The ends were cut back, 8 bases at V and 3 bases at J, with 15 bases in the middle. The CDR3 loop is CASAFGAETDTQYF. Written as DNA, the CDR3 is TGTGCCAGCGCCTTTGGGGCGGAGACAGATACGCAGTATTTT. Full variable domain (missing parts from reference TRBV2 and TRBJ2-3): EPEVTQTPSHQVTQMGQEVILRCVPISNHLYFYWYRQILGQKVEFLVSFYNNEISEKSEIFDDQFSVERPDGSNFTLKIRSTKLEDSAMYFCASAFGAETDTQYFGPGTRLTVL.

J is TRBJ1-1 and V is TRBV5-4; tentative D call: TRBD1 (5 bases). CDR3 length equals 13 residues. Germline V gene data show CDR1 as SGHNT and CDR2 as YYREEE (reference sequence). V lost 0 bases to trimming and J lost 10 bases, with 13 bases between them. CDR3 nucleotide sequence: TGTGCCAGCAGCTTGGAAAACGAGCAGGGAGCTTTCTTT. It is translated as CASSLENEQGAFF.

The chain recombines TRBV27 with TRBJ2-1; D gene uncertain. The V and J ends lost 8 bases and 6 bases respectively, with 17 bases between them. Germline V CDR1 and CDR2: MNHEY, SMNVEV (reference sequence). This CDR3 has 14 amino acids. Here the CDR3 reads CASRTTWSSNEQFF. The CDR3 DNA is TGTGCCAGCCGAACCACTTGGTCATCCAATGAGCAGTTCTTC.

V gene TRBV5-6 combines with J gene TRBJ2-7; TRBD1 aligns across 7 bases. This CDR3 has 15 amino acids. After removal of 0 bases from V and 0 bases from J, the junction contained 3 bases not matched to a gene. CDR1 SGHDT and CDR2 YYEEEE come from the germline V gene. The CDR3 nucleotides read TGTGCCAGCAGCTTGGCACAGGGGAGCTCCTACGAGCAGTACTTC. Amino acids: CASSLAQGSSYEQYF.

The rearrangement uses TRBV18 and TRBJ1-5; tentative D call: TRBD1 (5 bases). The CDR3 totals 15 residues. V was trimmed by 2 bases and J by 1 base, leaving 9 bases between them. Germline CDR1 is KGHSH and CDR2 is LQKENI. The CDR3 DNA is TGTGCCAGCTCACCAGCAGGGATGAGCAATCAGCCCCAGCATTTT. This encodes CASSPAGMSNQPQHF.

V and J are TRBV30 and TRBJ1-2; 7 nucleotides align to TRBD1. The CDR3 consists of 14 residues. The V gene end was trimmed by 1 base and the J gene end by 5 bases; junction bases not matched to a gene: 7. Germline CDR1 is GTSNPN and CDR2 is SVGIG (reference sequence). Written as DNA, the CDR3 is TGTGCCTGGAGTGGGGGACAGCAGTTATATGGCTACACCTTC. The encoded protein is CAWSGGQQLYGYTF.

The CDR3 loop is CASTTGREGPQHF. CDR3 bases: TGTGCCAGTACCACAGGCCGCGAAGGGCCCCAGCATTTT. The chain employs TRBV28 and TRBJ1-5; D might be TRBD1 (5 bases). CDR1 is MDHEN and CDR2 is SYDVKM in the germline V gene. V lost 9 bases, J lost 9 bases, and 18 bases lay in between. The CDR3 sequence is 13 residues long.

This clone was counted a few times. The CDR3 here is CASSLLVGFKNIQYF. The CDR3 coding sequence is TGTGCCAGCAGCTTACTAGTGGGATTCAAAAACATTCAGTACTTC. J is TRBJ2-4 and V is TRBV7-9; D remains unclear. Germline V gene sequence: CDR1 SEHNR, CDR2 FQNEAQ (reference sequence). With 2 bases removed from V and 3 bases from J, the gap between germline ends came to 11 bases. The length of the CDR3 is 15 residues.

V and J are TRBV7-9 and TRBJ1-1; the match to TRBD1 covers 7 bases. CDR3 length: 15 amino acids. With 5 bases clipped from V and 0 bases from J, the junction kept 6 bases outside the gene matches. Per germline, CDR1 SEHNR and CDR2 FQNEAQ (reference sequence). CDR3: CASSPRTGMNTEAFF. The CDR3 DNA follows: TGTGCCAGCAGCCCGAGGACAGGAATGAACACTGAAGCTTTCTTT.

The chain recombines TRBV18 with TRBJ1-4; TRBD1 might be the D (5 bases). The CDR3 runs 14 residues. Trimming pared 3 bases from V and 5 bases from J, leaving 10 bases between. The germline V gene has CDR1 KGHSH and CDR2 LQKENI. As DNA, the CDR3 is TGTGCCAGCTCACCCCAGGGTATAAATGAAAAACTGTTTTTT. Its translation: CASSPQGINEKLFF.

This sequence joins TRBV7-2 and TRBJ2-1; D is perhaps TRBD2 (7 bases). This CDR3 is 13 amino acids long. With 5 bases removed from V and 14 bases from J, the gap between germline ends came to 19 bases. Germline-derived CDR1 and CDR2 are SGHTA and FQGNSA. CDR3 amino acids: CASSEVAGAPEFF. In DNA, the CDR3 is TGTGCCAGCAGCGAAGTGGCGGGGGCCCCCGAGTTCTTC.

V gene TRBV10-3 combines with J gene TRBJ2-7; a weak D match, TRBD2 (5 bases). Germline V CDR1 and CDR2: ENHRY, SYGVKD. This CDR3 region has 12 residues. V shed 10 bases and J shed 2 bases, with 12 bases lying between them. CDR3 DNA: TGTGCCACCCAGTCCGGGGCCTACGAGCAGTACTTC. Its protein product is CATQSGAYEQYF.

This clone was counted once. This sequence joins TRBV15 and TRBJ2-2; D is perhaps TRBD2 (6 bases). The germline V gene encodes CDR1 LNHNV and CDR2 YYDKDF (reference sequence). V gave up 8 bases and J gave up 6 bases, with 19 bases separating them. The CDR3 length is 15 residues. This chain's CDR3 is CATRWMEGGPGELFF. The CDR3 DNA sequence: TGTGCCACCCGCTGGATGGAGGGCGGTCCCGGGGAGCTGTTTTTT.

J is TRBJ2-2 and V is TRBV5-1; D might be TRBD1 or TRBD2, each matching 5 bases. CDR3 length equals 14 residues. Trimming took 6 bases from V and 7 from J, leaving 16 bases between them. Germline V CDR1 and CDR2: SGHRS, YFSETQ. CDR3 in amino acids: CASMVGRENGELFF. The CDR3 DNA follows: TGCGCCAGCATGGTGGGCAGGGAGAACGGGGAGCTGTTTTTT.

The V and J genes are TRBV6-5 and TRBJ2-5, with D possibly being TRBD1 (6 bases). The V gene's germline CDR1 is MNHEY and CDR2 SVGAGI. The V and J ends lost 7 bases and 0 bases respectively, with 9 bases between them. This CDR3 region has 13 residues. The CDR3 DNA sequence: TGTGCCAGCATGGGACACAACCAAGAGACCCAGTACTTC. Amino acids: CASMGHNQETQYF.

The chain couples TRBV20-1 to TRBJ2-5, with D hard to call. V was trimmed by 4 bases and J by 7 bases, leaving 10 bases between them. The CDR3 loop spans 11 amino acids. Germline CDR1 reads DFQATT; CDR2 reads SNEGSKA (reference sequence). CDR3: CSAIRMGTQYF. CDR3 bases: TGCAGTGCTATCCGGATGGGGACCCAGTACTTC.

This clone was counted only a few times. The chain has TRBV29-1 and TRBJ2-1; no clear D gene. Trimming left V 1 base short and J 10 bases short, with 11 bases between. This CDR3 has 12 residues. The V gene's germline CDR1 is SQVTM and CDR2 ANQGSEA. The CDR3 is CSVEGSPSEQFF. The CDR3 DNA sequence: TGCAGCGTTGAAGGGTCGCCATCGGAGCAGTTCTTC.

J is TRBJ1-1 and V is TRBV5-1; D remains ambiguous. V was pared by 7 bases and J by 2 bases, with 15 bases between. Per the germline V gene, CDR1 is SGHRS and CDR2 is YFSETQ. The CDR3 is 14 residues long. The CDR3 reads CASCVDQANTEAFF. The DNA for the CDR3 is TGCGCCAGCTGCGTGGACCAGGCCAACACTGAAGCTTTCTTT.

This clone has a single count. This chain joins TRBV18 and TRBJ2-5, with D perhaps being TRBD1 or TRBD2 (5 bases each). The CDR3 extends over 13 amino acids. Per the germline V gene, CDR1 is KGHSH and CDR2 is LQKENI. Trimming stripped 2 bases from V and 2 bases from J, with 6 bases between. The CDR3 spells CASSPGGQETQYF. CDR3 bases: TGTGCCAGCTCACCAGGGGGACAAGAGACCCAGTACTTC.